The entry that follows covers one T cell receptor (beta chain) sequence. What this receptor recognizes is not known. No qualities accompany the bases; no much larger clone lies one base away. The donors were healthy, HIV-negative adults with no recently reported acute infections or vaccinations. Every donor was a Caucasian adult living in Nashville, Tennessee, USA. CD4+ T cells were enriched by magnetic negative selection, after which naive cells were positively selected on CD45RA and the negative fraction was taken as the memory subset. Blood was collected by leukapheresis, and PBMCs were isolated by Ficoll-Histopaque density gradient centrifugation and then cryopreserved in liquid nitrogen vapor phase. Analytical flow cytometry was used to check the purity and quantity of every magnetically sorted T cell population. Genomic DNA was isolated from every sorted fraction and measured by UV absorbance on a Nanodrop 2000c.

Reading the germline V gene gives CDR1 MGHDK and CDR2 SYGVNS. Taken from cysteine to phenylalanine, the CDR3 has 16 residues. CDR3 DNA is the only sequence kept; it has 48 bases, read in frame from the first base. Relative to germline, V is 5 bases shorter and J is 1 base shorter, with 12 bases between their ends. This sample was included in a study of shared clonotypes between healthy human individuals (TCRdb year 2020). With respect to the entire study: A couple of women and a few men aged 18 to 49 years were included in the cohort. Per donor, three plates each were used for CD4 naive and CD4 memory, two for CD8 naive, and one for CD8 memory. The study deeply sequenced blood TCR repertoires of five healthy adults to estimate repertoire size and the extent of clonotype sharing between individuals. To increase sequencing depth and limit assay-specific biases, different laboratories used diverse techniques to prepare libraries and sequence TCR repertoires. Each donor's leukapheresis produced roughly between roughly 0.9 and 9 billion PBMCs. Overall study outcomes, separate from this receptor: Because the study included only a small number of donors, the genetic and exposure-history diversity represented was limited. Naive subsets generally had larger estimated clonotype richness than memory subsets. Pairwise subsampling indicated that sequencing depth was expected to affect the degree of clonotype sharing among donors. Compared with non-shared clonotypes, clonotypes shared by all four sorted-subset donors had higher generation probabilities. Even with the large sequencing depth, rarefaction of the sorted-subset datasets indicated that sequencing was incomplete. Sharing across several donors was observed for 4.5% to 6.5% of naive CD4, about 4% of naive CD8, around 2.5% of memory CD4, and around 0.44% of memory CD8 clonotypes. Sampling was restricted to blood, and TCR repertoires in tissues likely differ from the TCR repertoires found in blood.

Using the deep immunoSEQ assay, TCR CDR3 regions were amplified from genomic DNA by multiplex PCR. Genomic DNA extracted from each cell subset was distributed evenly over all wells of several immunoSEQ 96-well plates, and each plate served as one replicate. For sorted subsets, approximately 200 ng of genomic DNA, equivalent to some 33,000 T cell genomes, went into each replicate PCR. Purified libraries were quantified with a Qubit 3.0 fluorometer, sized on a Bioanalyzer 2100, and re-quantified with the KAPA Library Quantification kit. Every immunoSEQ 96-well plate was sequenced on a separate single-read 150-cycle Illumina NextSeq 550 flow cell. Per the authors' processing: Because the immunoSEQ output held only junctional sequences and lacked quality scores, the filtering could not match the filtering applied to full-length reads. Sequences were annotated with PyIR, a Python wrapper for IgBLAST v1.9, and V/J genes and CDR3 were assigned using IMGT germline references. Reads were removed for weak V/J assignments (E-value above 1e-6), missing CDR3, stop codons, out-of-frame junctions, or ambiguous translated residues. A V3J clonotype was defined by an identical inferred V gene, J gene, and CDR3 amino acid sequence. To compute the percentage overlap between repertoires, the number of shared unique clonotypes was divided by the size of the smaller repertoire. Richness of each repertoire was evaluated using RTK rarefaction, the Chao1 estimator, and Recon v2.1 estimates of unobserved clonotypes. Generation probabilities for all TCRbeta clonotypes obtained by the gDNA method from a handful of donors were computed using OLGA. Entries here come from immuneACCESS through TCRdb and include only in-frame sequences with V and J called. Some clones fail to appear in such tables; in the studies checked, an unresolved V gene covers under half of the shortfall, and the cause of the remainder is unknown. The D gene and trimming were derived from the DNA, and the V and J assignments and clone size from that table. The sample table contains 2 million to 2.5 million clones; only one count was recorded for approximately 96% of them. Of the sample, roughly 0.13% falls within the top ten clones.

The chain is encoded by TRBV25-1 joined to TRBJ1-6, with the D gene call left open. Sequencing was carried out using naive CD4+ T cells sorted from blood. Taken with the paper, the label for cell subset or site translates to: CD45RA+ positively selected. This clonotype was sampled from a man between 18 and 29 years old in good health. Read as DNA, the sequence is TGTGCCAGCAGTTTGGGAAGAAGGTCCTATAATTCACCCCTCCACTTT. This encodes CASSLGRRSYNSPLHF.